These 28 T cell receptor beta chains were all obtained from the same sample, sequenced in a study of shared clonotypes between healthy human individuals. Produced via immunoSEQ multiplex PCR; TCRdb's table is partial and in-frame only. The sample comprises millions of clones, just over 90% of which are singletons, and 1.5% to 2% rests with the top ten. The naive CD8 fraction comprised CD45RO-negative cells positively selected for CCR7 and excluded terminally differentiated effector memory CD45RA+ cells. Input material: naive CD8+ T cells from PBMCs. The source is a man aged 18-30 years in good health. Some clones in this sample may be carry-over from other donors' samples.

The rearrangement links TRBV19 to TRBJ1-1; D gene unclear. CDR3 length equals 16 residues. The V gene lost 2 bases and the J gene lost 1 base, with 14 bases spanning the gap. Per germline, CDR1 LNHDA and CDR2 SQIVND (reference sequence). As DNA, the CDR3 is TGTGCCAGTAGTATATCCGGGAGTGCAGAGAACACTGAAGCTTTCTTT. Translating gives CASSISGSAENTEAFF.

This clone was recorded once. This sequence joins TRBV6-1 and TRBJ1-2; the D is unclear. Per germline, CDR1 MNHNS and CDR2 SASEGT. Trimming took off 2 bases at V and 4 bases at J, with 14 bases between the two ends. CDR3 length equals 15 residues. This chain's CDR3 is CASSERPTPVYGYTF. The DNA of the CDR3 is TGTGCCAGCAGTGAAAGGCCCACCCCTGTCTATGGCTACACCTTC.

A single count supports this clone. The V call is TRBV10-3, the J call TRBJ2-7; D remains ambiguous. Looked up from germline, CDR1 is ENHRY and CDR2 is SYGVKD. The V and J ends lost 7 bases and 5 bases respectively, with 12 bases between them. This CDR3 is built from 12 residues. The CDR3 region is CAITEILDEQYF. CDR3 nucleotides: TGTGCCATCACCGAGATTCTCGACGAGCAGTACTTC.

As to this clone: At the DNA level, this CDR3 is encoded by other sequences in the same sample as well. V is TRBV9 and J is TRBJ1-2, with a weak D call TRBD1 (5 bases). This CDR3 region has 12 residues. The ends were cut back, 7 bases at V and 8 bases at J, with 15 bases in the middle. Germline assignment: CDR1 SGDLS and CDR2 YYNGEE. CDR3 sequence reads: CASSLGGGGYTF. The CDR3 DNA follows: TGTGCCAGCTCCCTAGGTGGGGGGGGCTACACCTTC. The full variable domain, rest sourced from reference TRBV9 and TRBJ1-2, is DSGVTQTPKHLITATGQRVTLRCSPRSGDLSVYWYQQSLDQGLQFLIQYYNGEERAKGNILERFSAQQFPDLHSELNLSSLELGDSALYFCASSLGGGGYTFGSGTRLTVV.

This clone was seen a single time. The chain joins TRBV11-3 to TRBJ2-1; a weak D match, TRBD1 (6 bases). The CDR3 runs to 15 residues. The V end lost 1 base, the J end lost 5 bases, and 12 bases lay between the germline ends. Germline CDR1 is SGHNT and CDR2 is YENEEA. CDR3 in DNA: TGTGCCAGCAGCTTAGGTGCTAGGGGGAACAATGAGCAGTTCTTC. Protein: CASSLGARGNNEQFF.

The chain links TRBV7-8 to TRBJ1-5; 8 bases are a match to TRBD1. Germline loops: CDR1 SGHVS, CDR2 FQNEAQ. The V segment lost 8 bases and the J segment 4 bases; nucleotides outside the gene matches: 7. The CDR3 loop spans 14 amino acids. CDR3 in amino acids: CASAPGTGNQPQHF. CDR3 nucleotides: TGTGCCAGCGCCCCCGGGACAGGAAATCAGCCCCAGCATTTT.

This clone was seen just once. The CDR3: CASSEYGGGAYNEQFF. Here the CDR3 DNA reads TGTGCCAGCAGTGAATATGGGGGGGGCGCGTACAATGAGCAGTTCTTC. This chain uses TRBV25-1 with TRBJ2-1; the D gene is possibly TRBD2 (7 bases). This CDR3 contains 16 residues. The germline V gene encodes CDR1 MGHDK and CDR2 SYGVNS. Trimming stripped 0 bases from V and 4 bases from J, with 13 bases between.

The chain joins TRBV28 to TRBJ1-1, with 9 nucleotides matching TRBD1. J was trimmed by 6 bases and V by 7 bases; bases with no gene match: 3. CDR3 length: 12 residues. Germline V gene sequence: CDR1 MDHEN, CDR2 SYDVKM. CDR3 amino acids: CASNTGGPEAFF. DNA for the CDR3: TGTGCCAGCAATACAGGGGGCCCTGAAGCTTTCTTT. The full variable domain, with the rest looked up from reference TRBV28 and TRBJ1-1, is DVKVTQSSRYLVKRTGEKVFLECVQDMDHENMFWYRQDPGLGLRLIYFSYDVKMKEKGDIPEGYSVSREKKERFSLILESASTNQTSMYLCASNTGGPEAFFGQGTRLTVV.

The CDR3 DNA is TGTGCCAGCAGCGTAAGAGGCGAGCAGTACTTC. As protein: CASSVRGEQYF. The chain has TRBV9 and TRBJ2-7; no clear D gene. The CDR3 runs 11 residues. Trimming took 1 base from V and 6 from J, leaving 5 bases between them. Germline values: CDR1 SGDLS, CDR2 YYNGEE.

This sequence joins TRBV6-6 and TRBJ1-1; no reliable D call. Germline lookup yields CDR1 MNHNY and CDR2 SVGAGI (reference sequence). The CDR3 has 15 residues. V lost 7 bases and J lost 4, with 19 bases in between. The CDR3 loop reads CASTWGWSASTEAFF. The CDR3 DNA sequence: TGTGCCAGCACTTGGGGATGGTCGGCGTCCACTGAAGCTTTCTTT.

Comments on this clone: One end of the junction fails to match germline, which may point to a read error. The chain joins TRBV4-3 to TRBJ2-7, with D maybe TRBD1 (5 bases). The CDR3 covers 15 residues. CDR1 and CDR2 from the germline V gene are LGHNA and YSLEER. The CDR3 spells CASSQDRQGSHEQYF. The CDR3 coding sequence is TGCGCCAGCAGCCAAGACAGGCAGGGCTCCCACGAGCAGTACTTC.

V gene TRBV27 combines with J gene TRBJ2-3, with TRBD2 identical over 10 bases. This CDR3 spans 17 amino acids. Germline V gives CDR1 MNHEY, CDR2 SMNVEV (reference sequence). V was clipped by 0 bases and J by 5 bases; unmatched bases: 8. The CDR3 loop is CASSLSQLAGVGDTQYF. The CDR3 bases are TGTGCCAGCAGTTTATCCCAGCTAGCGGGAGTAGGAGATACGCAGTATTTT.

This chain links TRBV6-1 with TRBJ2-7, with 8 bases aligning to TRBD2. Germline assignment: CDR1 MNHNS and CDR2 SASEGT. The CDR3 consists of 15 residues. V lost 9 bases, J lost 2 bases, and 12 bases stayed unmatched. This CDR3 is CASRAPGGLAYEQYF. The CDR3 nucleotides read TGTGCCAGTAGGGCACCGGGGGGGTTGGCCTACGAGCAGTACTTC.

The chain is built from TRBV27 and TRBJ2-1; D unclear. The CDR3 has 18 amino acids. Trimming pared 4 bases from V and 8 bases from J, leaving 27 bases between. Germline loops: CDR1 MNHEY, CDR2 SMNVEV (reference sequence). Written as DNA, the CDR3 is TGTGCCAGCAGTTCCTTTAGAGATGGTCCCCGGGTTCGGGATGAGCAGTTCTTC. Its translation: CASSSFRDGPRVRDEQFF.

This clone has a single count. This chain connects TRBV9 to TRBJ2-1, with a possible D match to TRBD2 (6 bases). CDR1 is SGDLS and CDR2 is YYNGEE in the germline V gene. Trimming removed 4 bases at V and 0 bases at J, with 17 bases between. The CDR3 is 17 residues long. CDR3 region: CASSPRGGRDSYNEQFF. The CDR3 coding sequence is TGTGCCAGCAGCCCCCGGGGTGGGCGGGACTCCTACAATGAGCAGTTCTTC.

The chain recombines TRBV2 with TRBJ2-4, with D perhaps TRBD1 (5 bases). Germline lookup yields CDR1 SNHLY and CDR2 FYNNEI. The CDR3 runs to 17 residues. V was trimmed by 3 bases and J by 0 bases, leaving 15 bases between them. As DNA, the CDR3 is TGTGCCAGCAGTGAGACGTCGACAGTTCTAGCCAAAAACATTCAGTACTTC. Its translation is CASSETSTVLAKNIQYF.

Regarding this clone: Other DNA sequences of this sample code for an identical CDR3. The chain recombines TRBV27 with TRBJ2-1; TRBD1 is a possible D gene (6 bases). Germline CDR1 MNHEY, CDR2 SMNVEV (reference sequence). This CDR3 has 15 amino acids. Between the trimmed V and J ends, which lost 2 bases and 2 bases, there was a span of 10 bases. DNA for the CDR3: TGTGCCAGCAGTTTAGCAGGGGTACCCTACAATGAGCAGTTCTTC. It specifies CASSLAGVPYNEQFF.

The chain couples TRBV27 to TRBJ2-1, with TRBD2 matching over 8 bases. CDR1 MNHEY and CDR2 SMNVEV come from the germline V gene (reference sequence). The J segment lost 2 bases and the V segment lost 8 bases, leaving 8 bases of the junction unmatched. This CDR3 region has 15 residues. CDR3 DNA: TGTGCCAGCGCGGGGAGCGGGAGACCCTACAATGAGCAGTTCTTC. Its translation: CASAGSGRPYNEQFF.

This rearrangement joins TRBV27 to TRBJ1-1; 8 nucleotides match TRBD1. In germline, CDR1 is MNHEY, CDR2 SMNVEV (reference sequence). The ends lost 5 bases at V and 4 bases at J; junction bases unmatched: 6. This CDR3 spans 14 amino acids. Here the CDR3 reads CASSGPQGGTEAFF. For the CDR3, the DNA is TGTGCCAGCAGTGGTCCACAGGGGGGCACTGAAGCTTTCTTT.

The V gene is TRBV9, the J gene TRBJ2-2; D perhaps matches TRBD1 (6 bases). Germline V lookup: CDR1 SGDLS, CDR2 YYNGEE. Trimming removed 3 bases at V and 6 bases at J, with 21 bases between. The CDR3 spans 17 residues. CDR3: CASSAPRVGATPGELFF. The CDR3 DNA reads TGTGCCAGCAGCGCGCCGAGGGTGGGGGCTACCCCCGGGGAGCTGTTTTTT. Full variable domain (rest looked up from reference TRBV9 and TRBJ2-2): DSGVTQTPKHLITATGQRVTLRCSPRSGDLSVYWYQQSLDQGLQFLIQYYNGEERAKGNILERFSAQQFPDLHSELNLSSLELGDSALYFCASSAPRVGATPGELFFGEGSRLTVL.

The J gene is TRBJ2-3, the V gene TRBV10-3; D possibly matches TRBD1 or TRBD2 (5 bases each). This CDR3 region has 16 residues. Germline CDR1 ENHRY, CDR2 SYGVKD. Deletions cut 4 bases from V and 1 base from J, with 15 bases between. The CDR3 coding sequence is TGTGCCATCAGTGGGGGGTCAGGGTTGGGCACAGATACGCAGTATTTT. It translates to CAISGGSGLGTDTQYF.

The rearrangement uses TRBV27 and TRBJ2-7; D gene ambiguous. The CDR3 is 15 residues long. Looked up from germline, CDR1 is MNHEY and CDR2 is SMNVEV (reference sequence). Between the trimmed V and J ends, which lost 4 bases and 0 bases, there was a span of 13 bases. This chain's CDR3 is CASSSEAMSSYEQYF. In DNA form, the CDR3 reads TGTGCCAGCAGTTCTGAAGCGATGAGCTCCTACGAGCAGTACTTC.

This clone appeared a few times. This CDR3 is CASSINPTQPQHF. The DNA of the CDR3 is TGCGCCAGCAGCATCAACCCGACCCAGCCCCAGCATTTT. The rearrangement joins TRBV5-1 to TRBJ1-5; D gene uncertain. The V and J ends lost 4 bases and 7 bases respectively, with 12 bases between them. The CDR3 sequence is 13 residues long. CDR1 is SGHRS, CDR2 YFSETQ, per germline.

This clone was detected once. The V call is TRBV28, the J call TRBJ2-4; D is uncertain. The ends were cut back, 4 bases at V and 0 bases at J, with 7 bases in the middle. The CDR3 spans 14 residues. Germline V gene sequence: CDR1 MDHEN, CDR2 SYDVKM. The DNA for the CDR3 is TGTGCCAGCAGTTCGGGTCTAGCCAAAAACATTCAGTACTTC. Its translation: CASSSGLAKNIQYF.

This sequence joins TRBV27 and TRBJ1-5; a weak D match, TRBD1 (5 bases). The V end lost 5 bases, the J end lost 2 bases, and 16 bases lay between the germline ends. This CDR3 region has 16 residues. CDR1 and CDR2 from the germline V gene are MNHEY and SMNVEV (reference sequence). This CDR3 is CASSTYNGGGNQPQHF. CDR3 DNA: TGTGCCAGCAGTACTTATAACGGAGGGGGCAATCAGCCCCAGCATTTT.

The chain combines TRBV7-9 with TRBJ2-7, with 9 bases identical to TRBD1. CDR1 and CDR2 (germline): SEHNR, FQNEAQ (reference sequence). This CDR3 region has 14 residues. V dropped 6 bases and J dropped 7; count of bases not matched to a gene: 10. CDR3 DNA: TGTGCCAGCAGTCTGAGGGGGACAGGGTGGGAGCAGTACTTC. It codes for CASSLRGTGWEQYF.

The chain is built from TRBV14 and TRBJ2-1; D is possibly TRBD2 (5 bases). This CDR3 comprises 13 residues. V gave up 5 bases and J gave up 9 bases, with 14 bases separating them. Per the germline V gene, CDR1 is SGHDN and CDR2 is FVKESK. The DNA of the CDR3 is TGTGCCAGCAGCTTGGGCGGGCAAAGTGAGCAGTTCTTC. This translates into CASSLGGQSEQFF.

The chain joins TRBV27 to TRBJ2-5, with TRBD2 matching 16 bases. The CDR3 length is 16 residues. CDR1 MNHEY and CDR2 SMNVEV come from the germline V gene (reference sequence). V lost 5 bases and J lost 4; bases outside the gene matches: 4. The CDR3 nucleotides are TGTGCCAGCAGTAAAGGGACTAGCGGGAGGGTAGAGACCCAGTACTTC. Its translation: CASSKGTSGRVETQYF.